This TCR beta chain derives from a study of blood T cell repertoires in COVID-19. Background on the study: PBMCs, B-cell-depleted T cells, or T cells were the source of the cDNA or gDNA that made up the material.

CDR1 is SGDLS, CDR2 YYNGEE, per germline. The CDR3 is 20 residues long. Germline trimming cut 3 bases from V and 1 base from J; bases unmatched to any gene: 13. Sequencing used immunoSEQ multiplex PCR; TCRdb keeps in-frame clones, though not all of them. There are some 140,000 clones in the sample; roughly nine tenths occur only once, and about 0.55% lies in the top ten. Input material: peripheral blood. The sequence was collected from a man aged 45-60 years with acute or convalescent COVID-19. The chain joins TRBV9 to TRBJ2-3, with 14 bases aligning to TRBD2. CDR3 in amino acids: CASSGTTGKGLAGGTDTQYF. The DNA for the CDR3 is TGTGCCAGCAGCGGGACGACAGGGAAGGGACTAGCGGGAGGCACAGATACGCAGTATTTT.